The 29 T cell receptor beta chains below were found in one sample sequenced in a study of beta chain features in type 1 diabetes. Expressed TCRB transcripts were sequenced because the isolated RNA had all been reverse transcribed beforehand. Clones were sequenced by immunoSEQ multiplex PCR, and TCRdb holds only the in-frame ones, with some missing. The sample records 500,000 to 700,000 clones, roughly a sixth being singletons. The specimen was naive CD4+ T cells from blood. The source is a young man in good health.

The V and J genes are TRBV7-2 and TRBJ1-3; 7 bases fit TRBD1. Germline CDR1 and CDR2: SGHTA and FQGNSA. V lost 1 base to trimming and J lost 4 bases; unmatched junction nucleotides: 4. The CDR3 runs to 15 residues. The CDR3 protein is CASSLGTGRGNTIYF. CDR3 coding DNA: TGTGCCAGCAGCTTAGGGACAGGAAGAGGAAACACCATATATTTT. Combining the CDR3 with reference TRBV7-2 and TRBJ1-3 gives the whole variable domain GAGVSQSPSNKVTEKGKDVELRCDPISGHTALYWYRQSLGQGLEFLIYFQGNSAPDKSGLPSDRFSAERTGGSVSTLTIQRTQQEDSAVYLCASSLGTGRGNTIYFGEGSWLTVV.

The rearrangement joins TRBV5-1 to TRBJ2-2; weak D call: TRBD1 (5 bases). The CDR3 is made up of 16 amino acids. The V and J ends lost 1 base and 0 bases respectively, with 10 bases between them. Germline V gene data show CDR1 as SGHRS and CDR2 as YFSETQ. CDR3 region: CASSLRGQTNTGELFF. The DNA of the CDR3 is TGCGCCAGCAGCTTGCGAGGACAAACGAACACCGGGGAGCTGTTTTTT.

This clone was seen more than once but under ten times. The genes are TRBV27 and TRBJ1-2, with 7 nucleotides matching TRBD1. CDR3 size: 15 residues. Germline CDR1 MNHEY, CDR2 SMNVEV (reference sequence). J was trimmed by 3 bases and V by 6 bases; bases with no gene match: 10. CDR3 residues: CASRGEGRGHYGYTF. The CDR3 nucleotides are TGTGCCAGCAGAGGGGAGGGGAGGGGGCACTATGGCTACACCTTC.

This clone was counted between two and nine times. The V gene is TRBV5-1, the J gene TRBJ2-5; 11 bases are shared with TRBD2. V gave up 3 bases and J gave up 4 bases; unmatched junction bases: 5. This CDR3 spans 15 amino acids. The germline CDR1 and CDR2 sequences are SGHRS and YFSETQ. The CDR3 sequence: CASSSLAGGGETQYF. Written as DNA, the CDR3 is TGCGCCAGCAGCTCCTTAGCGGGAGGGGGAGAGACCCAGTACTTC.

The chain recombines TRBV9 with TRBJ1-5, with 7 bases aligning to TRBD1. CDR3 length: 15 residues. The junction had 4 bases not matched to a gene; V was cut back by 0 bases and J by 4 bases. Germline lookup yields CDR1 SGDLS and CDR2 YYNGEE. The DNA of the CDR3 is TGTGCCAGCAGCGTAGGAGGGGGACAGAATCAGCCCCAGCATTTT. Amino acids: CASSVGGGQNQPQHF.

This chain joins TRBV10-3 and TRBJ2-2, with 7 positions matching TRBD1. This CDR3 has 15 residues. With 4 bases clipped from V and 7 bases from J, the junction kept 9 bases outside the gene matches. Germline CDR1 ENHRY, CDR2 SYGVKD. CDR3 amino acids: CAISGDRELSGELFF. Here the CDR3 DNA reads TGTGCCATCAGTGGTGACAGGGAGCTCAGCGGGGAGCTGTTTTTT.

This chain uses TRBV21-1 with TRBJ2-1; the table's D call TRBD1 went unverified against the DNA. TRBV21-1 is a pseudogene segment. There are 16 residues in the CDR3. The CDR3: CASSPLPGQGDNEQFF. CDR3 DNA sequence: TGTGCCAGCAGCCCCCTCCCGGGACAGGGCGACAATGAGCAGTTCTTC.

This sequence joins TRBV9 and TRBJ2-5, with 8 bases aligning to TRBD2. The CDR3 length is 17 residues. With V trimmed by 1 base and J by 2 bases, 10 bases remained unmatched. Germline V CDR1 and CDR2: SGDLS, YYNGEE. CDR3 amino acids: CASSVRGWGTRQETQYF. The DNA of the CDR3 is TGTGCCAGCAGCGTAAGAGGTTGGGGGACTAGACAAGAGACCCAGTACTTC.

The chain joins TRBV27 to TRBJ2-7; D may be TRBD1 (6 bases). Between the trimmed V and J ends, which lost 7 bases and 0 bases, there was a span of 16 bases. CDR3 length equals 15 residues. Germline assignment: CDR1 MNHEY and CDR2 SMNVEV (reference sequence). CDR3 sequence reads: CASTSLLTGSYEQYF. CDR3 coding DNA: TGTGCCAGCACCTCCCTATTGACAGGCTCCTACGAGCAGTACTTC.

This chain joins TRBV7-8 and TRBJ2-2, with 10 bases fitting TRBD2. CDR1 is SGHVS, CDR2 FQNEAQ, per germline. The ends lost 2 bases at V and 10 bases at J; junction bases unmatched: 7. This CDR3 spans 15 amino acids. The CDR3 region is CASSLSLAGVSELFF. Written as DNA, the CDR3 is TGTGCCAGCAGCTTAAGTCTAGCGGGAGTCTCGGAGCTGTTTTTT. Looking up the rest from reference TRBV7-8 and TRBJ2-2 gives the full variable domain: GAGVSQSPRYKVAKRGQDVALRCDPISGHVSLFWYQQALGQGPEFLTYFQNEAQLDKSGLPSDRFFAERPEGSVSTLKIQRTQQEDSAVYLCASSLSLAGVSELFFGEGSRLTVL.

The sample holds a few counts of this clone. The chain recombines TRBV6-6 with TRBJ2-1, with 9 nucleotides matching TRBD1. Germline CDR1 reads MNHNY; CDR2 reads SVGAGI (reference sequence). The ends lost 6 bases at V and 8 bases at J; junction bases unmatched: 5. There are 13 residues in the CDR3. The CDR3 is CASRWDREYEQFF. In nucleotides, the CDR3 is TGTGCCAGCAGATGGGACAGGGAGTATGAGCAGTTCTTC.

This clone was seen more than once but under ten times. The CDR3 DNA follows: TGTGCCATCAGCGCCGACAGGTTTGAGGACACCGGGGAGCTGTTTTTT. Translated, it gives CAISADRFEDTGELFF. The V call is TRBV10-3, the J call TRBJ2-2; tentative D call: TRBD1 (6 bases). The V gene's germline CDR1 is ENHRY and CDR2 SYGVKD. The CDR3 is 16 amino acids. V was clipped by 6 bases and J by 3 bases, with 17 bases between them.

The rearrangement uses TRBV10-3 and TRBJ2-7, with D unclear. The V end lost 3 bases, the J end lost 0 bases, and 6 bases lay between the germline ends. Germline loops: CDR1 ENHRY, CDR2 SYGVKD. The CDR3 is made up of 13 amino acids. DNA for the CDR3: TGTGCCATCAGTGATTTTGGCTCCTACGAGCAGTACTTC. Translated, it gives CAISDFGSYEQYF.

CDR3 amino acids: CASSRAGEETQYF. CDR3 DNA sequence: TGTGCCAGTAGTAGGGCAGGGGAAGAGACCCAGTACTTC. This chain joins TRBV19 and TRBJ2-5; possibly TRBD1 for D (6 bases). The CDR3 length is 13 residues. The V end was cut by 4 bases, the J end by 3 bases, with 9 bases between. CDR1 and CDR2 (germline): LNHDA, SQIVND (reference sequence).

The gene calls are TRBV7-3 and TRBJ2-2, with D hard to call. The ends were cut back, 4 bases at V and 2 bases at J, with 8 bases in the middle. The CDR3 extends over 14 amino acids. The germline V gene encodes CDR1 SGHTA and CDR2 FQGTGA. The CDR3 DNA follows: TGTGCCAGCAGCTCGTGGGGAAACACCGGGGAGCTGTTTTTT. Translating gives CASSSWGNTGELFF. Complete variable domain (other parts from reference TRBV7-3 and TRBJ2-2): GAGVSQTPSNKVTEKGKYVELRCDPISGHTALYWYRQSLGQGPEFLIYFQGTGAADDSGLPNDRFFAVRPEGSVSTLKIQRTERGDSAVYLCASSSWGNTGELFFGEGSRLTVL.

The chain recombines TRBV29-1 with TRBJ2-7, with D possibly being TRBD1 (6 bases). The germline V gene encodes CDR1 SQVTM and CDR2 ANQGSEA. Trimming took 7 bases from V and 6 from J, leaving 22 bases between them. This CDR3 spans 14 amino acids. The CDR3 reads CSACQQGVMVEQYF. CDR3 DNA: TGCAGCGCCTGTCAACAGGGTGTCATGGTCGAGCAGTACTTC.

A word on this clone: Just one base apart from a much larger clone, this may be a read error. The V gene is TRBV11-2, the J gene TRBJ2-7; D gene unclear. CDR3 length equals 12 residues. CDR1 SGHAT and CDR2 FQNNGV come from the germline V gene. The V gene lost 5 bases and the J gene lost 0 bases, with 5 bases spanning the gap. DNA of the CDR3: TGTGCCAGCAGCCGTAGCTCCTACGAGCAGTACTTC. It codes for CASSRSSYEQYF.

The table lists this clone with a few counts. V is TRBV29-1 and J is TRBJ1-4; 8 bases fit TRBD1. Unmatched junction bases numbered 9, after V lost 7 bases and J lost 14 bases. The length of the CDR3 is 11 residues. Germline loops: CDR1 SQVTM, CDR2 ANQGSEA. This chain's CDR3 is CSAGGQGNLFF. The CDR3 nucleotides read TGCAGCGCTGGAGGACAGGGAAACCTGTTTTTT.

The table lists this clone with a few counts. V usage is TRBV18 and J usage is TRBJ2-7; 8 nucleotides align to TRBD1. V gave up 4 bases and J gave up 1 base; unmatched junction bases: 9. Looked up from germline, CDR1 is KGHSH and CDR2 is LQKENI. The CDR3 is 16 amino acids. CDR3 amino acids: CASSLEGTGGSYEQYF. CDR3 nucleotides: TGTGCCAGCTCACTAGAGGGGACAGGAGGGTCCTACGAGCAGTACTTC.

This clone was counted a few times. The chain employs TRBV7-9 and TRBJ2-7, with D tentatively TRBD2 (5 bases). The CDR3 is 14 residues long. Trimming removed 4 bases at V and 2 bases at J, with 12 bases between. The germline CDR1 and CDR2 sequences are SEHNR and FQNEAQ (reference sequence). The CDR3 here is CASSSGTGTYEQYF. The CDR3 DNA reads TGTGCCAGCAGCTCGGGAACCGGTACCTACGAGCAGTACTTC.

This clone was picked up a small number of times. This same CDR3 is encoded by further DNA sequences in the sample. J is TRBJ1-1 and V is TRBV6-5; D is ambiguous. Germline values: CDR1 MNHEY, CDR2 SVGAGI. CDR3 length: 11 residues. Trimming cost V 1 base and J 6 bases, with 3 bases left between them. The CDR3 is CASSYLAEAFF. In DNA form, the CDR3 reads TGTGCCAGCAGTTACTTGGCTGAAGCTTTCTTT.

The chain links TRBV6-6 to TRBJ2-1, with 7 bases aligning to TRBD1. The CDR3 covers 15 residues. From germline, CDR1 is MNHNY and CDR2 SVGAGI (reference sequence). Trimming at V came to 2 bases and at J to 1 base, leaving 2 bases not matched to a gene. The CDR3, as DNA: TGTGCCAGCAGTTACGAGGGACAGTCCTACAATGAGCAGTTCTTC. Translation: CASSYEGQSYNEQFF.

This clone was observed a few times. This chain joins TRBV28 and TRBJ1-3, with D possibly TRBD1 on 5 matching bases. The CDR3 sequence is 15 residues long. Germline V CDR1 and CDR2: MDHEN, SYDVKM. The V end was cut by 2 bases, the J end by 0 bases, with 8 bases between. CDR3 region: CASSLVQVSGNTIYF. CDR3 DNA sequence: TGTGCCAGCAGTTTAGTACAGGTCTCTGGAAACACCATATATTTT.

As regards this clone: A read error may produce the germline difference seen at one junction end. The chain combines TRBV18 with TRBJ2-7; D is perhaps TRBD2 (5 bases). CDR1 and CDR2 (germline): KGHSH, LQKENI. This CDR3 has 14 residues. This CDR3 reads CASSPLGRNPTRTF. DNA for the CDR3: TGTGCCAGCTCACCATTAGGACGGAACCCTACTAGAACCTTC. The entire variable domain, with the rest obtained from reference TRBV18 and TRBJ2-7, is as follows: NAGVMQNPRHLVRRRGQEARLRCSPMKGHSHVYWYRQLPEEGLKFMVYLQKENIIDESGMPKERFSAEFPKEGPSILRIQQVVRGDSAAYFCASSPLGRNPTRTFGPGTRLTVT.

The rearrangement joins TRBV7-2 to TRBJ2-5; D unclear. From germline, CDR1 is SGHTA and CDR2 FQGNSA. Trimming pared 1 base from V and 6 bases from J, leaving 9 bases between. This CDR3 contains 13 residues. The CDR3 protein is CASSLEGLKTQYF. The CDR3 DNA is TGTGCCAGCAGCTTAGAAGGGCTCAAGACCCAGTACTTC.

In DNA, the CDR3 is TGTGCCACCAGCAGAGAGGAAAACTCCTACAATGAGCAGTTCTTC. Protein: CATSREENSYNEQFF. The chain joins TRBV15 to TRBJ2-1; D not certain. The CDR3 contains 15 residues. CDR1 is LNHNV, CDR2 YYDKDF, per germline (reference sequence). The ends were cut back, 0 bases at V and 0 bases at J, with 6 bases in the middle.

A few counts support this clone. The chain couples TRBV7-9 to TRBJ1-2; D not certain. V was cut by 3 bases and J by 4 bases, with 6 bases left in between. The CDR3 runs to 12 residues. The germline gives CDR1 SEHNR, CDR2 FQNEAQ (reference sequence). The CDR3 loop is CASSFRVYGYTF. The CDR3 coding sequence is TGTGCCAGCAGCTTTCGAGTCTATGGCTACACCTTC.

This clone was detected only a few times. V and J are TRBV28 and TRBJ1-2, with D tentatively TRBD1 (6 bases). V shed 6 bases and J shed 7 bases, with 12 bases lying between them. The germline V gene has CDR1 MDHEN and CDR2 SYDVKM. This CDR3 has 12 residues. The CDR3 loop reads CASSEPQGGYTF. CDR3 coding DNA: TGTGCCAGCAGCGAACCACAGGGTGGCTACACCTTC.

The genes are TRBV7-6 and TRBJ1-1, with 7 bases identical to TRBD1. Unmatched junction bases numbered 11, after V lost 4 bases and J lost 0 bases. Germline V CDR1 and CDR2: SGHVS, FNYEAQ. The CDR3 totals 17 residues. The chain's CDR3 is CASSSLQGTSMNTEAFF. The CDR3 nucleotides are TGTGCCAGCAGCTCCCTACAGGGGACCTCAATGAACACTGAAGCTTTCTTT.